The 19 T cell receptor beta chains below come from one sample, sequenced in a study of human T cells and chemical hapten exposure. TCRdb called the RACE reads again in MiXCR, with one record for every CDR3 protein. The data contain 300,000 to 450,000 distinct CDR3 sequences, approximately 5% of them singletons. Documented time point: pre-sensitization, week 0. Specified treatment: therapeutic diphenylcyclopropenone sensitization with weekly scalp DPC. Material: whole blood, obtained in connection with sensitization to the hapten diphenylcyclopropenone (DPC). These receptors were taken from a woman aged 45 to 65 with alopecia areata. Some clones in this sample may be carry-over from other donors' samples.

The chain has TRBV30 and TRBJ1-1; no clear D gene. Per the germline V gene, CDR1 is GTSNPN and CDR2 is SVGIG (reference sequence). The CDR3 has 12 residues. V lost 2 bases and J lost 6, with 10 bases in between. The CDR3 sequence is CAWSPYPPEAFF. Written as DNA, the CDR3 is TGTGCCTGGAGTCCTTATCCTCCTGAAGCTTTCTTT.

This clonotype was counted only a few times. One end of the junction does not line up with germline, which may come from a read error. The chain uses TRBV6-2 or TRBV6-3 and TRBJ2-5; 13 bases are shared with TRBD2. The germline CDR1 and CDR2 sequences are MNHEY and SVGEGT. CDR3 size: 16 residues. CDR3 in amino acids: CASSSRTSGRGRPSHF. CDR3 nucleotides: TGTGCCAGCAGTTCAAGGACTAGCGGGAGAGGGAGACCCAGCCACTTC.

CDR3 DNA: TGTGCCACCAGTGATCAAAGTAGGAGCGATGGCTACACCTTC. Translation: CATSDQSRSDGYTF. J is TRBJ1-2 and V is TRBV24-1; D is uncertain. The ends were cut back, 3 bases at V and 6 bases at J, with 13 bases in the middle. Germline values: CDR1 KGHDR, CDR2 SFDVKD. CDR3 length: 14 residues.

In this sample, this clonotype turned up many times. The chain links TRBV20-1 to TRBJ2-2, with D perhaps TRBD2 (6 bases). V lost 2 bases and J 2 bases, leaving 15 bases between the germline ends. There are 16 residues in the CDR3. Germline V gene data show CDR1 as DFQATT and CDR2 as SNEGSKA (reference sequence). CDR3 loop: CSARSRERGNTGELFF. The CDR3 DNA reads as TGCAGTGCTAGATCGCGGGAAAGAGGAAACACCGGGGAGCTGTTTTTT.

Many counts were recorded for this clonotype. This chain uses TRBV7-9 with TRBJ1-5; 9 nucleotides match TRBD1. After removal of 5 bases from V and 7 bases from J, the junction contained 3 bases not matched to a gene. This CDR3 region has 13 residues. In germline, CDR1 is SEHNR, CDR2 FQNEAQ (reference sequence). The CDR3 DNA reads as TGTGCCAGCAGCGGACAGGGGTTCCAGCCCCAGCATTTT. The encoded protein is CASSGQGFQPQHF.

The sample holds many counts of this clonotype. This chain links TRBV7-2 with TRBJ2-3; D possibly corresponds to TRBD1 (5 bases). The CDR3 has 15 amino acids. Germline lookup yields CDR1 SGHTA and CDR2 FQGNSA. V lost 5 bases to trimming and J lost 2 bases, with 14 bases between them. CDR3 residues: CASSPVGVYTDTQYF. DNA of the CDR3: TGTGCCAGCAGCCCAGTAGGGGTTTACACAGATACGCAGTATTTT.

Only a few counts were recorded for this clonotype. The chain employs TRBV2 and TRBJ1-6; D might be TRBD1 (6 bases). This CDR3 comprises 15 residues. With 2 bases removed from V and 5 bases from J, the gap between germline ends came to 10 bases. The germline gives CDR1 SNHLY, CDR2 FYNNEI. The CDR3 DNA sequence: TGTGCCAGCAGTGAACTTAGGACAGATAATTCACCCCTCCACTTT. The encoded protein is CASSELRTDNSPLHF. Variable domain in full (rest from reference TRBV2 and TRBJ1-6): EPEVTQTPSHQVTQMGQEVILRCVPISNHLYFYWYRQILGQKVEFLVSFYNNEISEKSEIFDDQFSVERPDGSNFTLKIRSTKLEDSAMYFCASSELRTDNSPLHFGNGTRLTVT.

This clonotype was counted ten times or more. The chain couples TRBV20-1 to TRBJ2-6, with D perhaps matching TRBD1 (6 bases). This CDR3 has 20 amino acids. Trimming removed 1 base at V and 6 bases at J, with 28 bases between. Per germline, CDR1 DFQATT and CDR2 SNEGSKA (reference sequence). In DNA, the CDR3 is TGCAGTGCTAGAGGAACGCCGACAGGATACCGCTCTGGGGCGGCCAACGTCCTGACTTTC. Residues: CSARGTPTGYRSGAANVLTF.

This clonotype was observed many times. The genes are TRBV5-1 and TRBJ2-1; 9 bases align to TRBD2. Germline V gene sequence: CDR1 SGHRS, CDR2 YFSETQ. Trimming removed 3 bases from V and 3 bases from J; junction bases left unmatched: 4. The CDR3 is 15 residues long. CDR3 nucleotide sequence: TGCGCCAGCAGCTCCATAGCGGGGGTCTACAATGAGCAGTTCTTC. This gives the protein CASSSIAGVYNEQFF.

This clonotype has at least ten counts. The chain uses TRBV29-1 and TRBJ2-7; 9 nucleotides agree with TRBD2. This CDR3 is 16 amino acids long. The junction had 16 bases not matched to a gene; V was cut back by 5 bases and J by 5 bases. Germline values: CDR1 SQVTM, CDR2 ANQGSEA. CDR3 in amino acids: CSVRWRAGGIGDEQYF. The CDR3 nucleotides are TGCAGCGTTCGTTGGCGAGCGGGAGGTATCGGCGACGAGCAGTACTTC.

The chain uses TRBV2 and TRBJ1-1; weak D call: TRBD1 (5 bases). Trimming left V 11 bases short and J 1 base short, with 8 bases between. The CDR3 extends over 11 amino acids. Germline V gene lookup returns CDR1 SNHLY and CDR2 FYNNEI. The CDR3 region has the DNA TGTGCCGGGGGTGAGAACACTGAAGCTTTCTTT. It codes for CAGGENTEAFF.

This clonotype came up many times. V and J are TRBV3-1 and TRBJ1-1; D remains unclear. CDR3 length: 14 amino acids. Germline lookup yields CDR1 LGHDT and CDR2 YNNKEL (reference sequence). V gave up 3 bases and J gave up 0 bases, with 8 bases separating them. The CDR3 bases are TGTGCCAGCAGCCAGGAGTTTGTGAACACTGAAGCTTTCTTT. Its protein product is CASSQEFVNTEAFF.

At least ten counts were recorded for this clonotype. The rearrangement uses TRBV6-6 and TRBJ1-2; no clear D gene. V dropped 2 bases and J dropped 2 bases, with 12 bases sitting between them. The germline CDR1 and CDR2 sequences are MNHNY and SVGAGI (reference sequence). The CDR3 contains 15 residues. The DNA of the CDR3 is TGTGCCAGCAGTTACCAACCAGATATCAACTATGGCTACACCTTC. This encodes CASSYQPDINYGYTF.

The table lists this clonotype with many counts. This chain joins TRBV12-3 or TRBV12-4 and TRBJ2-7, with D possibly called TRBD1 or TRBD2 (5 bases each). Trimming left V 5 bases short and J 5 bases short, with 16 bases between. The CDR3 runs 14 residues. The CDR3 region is CASSARDRYHEQYF. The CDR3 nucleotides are TGTGCCAGCAGTGCGAGGGACCGATATCACGAGCAGTACTTC.

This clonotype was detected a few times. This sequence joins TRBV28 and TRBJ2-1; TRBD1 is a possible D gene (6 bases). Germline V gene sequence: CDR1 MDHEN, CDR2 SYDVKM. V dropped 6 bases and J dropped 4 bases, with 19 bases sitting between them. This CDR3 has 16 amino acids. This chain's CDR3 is CASRIPPGQNYNEQFF. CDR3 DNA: TGTGCCAGCAGAATCCCCCCCGGACAGAATTACAATGAGCAGTTCTTC.

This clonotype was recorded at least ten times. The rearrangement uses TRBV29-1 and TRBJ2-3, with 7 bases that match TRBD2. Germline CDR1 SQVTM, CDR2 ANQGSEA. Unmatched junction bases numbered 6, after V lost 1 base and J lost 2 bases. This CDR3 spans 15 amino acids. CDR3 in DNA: TGCAGCGTTGAAGGAAGGGGAGGGCCCACAGATACGCAGTATTTT. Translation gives CSVEGRGGPTDTQYF.

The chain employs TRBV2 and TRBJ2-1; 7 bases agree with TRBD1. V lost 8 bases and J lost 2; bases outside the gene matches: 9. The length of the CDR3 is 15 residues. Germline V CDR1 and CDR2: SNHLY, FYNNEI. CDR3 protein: CASRVEGTAYNEQFF. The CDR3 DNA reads TGTGCCAGCCGAGTAGAGGGGACAGCCTACAATGAGCAGTTCTTC.

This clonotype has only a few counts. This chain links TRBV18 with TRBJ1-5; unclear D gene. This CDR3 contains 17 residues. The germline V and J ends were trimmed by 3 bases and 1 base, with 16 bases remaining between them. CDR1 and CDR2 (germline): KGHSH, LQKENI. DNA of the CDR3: TGTGCCAGCTCACCCACCGGGTCCCGAGGCAGCAATCAGCCCCAGCATTTT. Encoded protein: CASSPTGSRGSNQPQHF. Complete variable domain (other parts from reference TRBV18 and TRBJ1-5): NAGVMQNPRHLVRRRGQEARLRCSPMKGHSHVYWYRQLPEEGLKFMVYLQKENIIDESGMPKERFSAEFPKEGPSILRIQQVVRGDSAAYFCASSPTGSRGSNQPQHFGDGTRLSIL.

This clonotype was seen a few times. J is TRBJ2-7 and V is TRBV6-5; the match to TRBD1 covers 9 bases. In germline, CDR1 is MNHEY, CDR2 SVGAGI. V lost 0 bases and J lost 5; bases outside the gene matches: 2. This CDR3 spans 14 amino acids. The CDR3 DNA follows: TGTGCCAGCAGTTACTCACAGGGGGCCCACGAGCAGTACTTC. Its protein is CASSYSQGAHEQYF.